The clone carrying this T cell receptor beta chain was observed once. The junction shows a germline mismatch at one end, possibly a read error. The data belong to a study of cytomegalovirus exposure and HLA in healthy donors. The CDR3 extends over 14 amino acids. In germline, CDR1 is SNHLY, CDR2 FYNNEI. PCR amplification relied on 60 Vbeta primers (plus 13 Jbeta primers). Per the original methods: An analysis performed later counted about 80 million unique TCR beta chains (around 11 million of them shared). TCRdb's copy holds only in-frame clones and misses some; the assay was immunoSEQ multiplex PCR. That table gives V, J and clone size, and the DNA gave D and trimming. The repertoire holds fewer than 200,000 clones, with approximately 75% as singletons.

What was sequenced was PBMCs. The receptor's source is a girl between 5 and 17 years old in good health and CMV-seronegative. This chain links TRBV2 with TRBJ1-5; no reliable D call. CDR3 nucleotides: TGTGCCAGCAGAGAAGAACTTAGCAATCAGCCCCAGCATTTT. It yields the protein CASREELSNQPQHF.